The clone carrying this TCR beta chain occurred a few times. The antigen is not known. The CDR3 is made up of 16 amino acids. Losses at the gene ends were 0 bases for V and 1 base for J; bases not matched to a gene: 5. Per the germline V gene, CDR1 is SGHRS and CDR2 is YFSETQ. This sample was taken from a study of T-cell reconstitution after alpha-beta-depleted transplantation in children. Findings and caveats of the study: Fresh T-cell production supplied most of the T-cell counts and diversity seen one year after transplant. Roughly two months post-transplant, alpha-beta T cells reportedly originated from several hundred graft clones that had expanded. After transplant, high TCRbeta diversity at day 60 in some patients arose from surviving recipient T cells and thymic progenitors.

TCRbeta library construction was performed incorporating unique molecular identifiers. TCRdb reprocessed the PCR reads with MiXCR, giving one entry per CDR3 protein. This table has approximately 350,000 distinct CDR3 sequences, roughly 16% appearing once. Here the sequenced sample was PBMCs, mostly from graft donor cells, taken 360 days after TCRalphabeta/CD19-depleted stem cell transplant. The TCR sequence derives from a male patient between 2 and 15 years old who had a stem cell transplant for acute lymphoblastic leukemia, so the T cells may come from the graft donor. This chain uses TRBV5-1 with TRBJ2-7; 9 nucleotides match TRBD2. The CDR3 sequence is CASSLGLAGRSYEQYF. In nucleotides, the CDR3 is TGCGCCAGCAGCTTGGGGCTAGCGGGAAGATCCTACGAGCAGTACTTC.